Shown below are 28 T cell receptor beta chains from a single sample sequenced in a study of cytomegalovirus exposure and HLA in healthy donors. The data were produced by immunoSEQ multiplex PCR, yet TCRdb's version contains in-frame clones alone and is incomplete. The repertoire holds fewer than 120,000 clones, with roughly nine tenths as singletons. Sample: PBMCs. All receptors derive from a woman between 18 and 30 years old in good health and CMV-seronegative.

V gene TRBV7-9 combines with J gene TRBJ2-7; 8 nucleotides match TRBD2. Germline V gene sequence: CDR1 SEHNR, CDR2 FQNEAQ (reference sequence). The CDR3 has 13 residues. V lost 5 bases and J lost 3; bases outside the gene matches: 3. As DNA, the CDR3 is TGTGCCAGCAGCCGCGGGGGGAGCTACGAGCAGTACTTC. Translation gives CASSRGGSYEQYF.

The CDR3 region is CASSRTGVGYEQYF. The CDR3 DNA reads as TGTGCCAGCAGTCGGACAGGGGTCGGGTACGAGCAGTACTTC. The genes are TRBV6-5 and TRBJ2-7, with 9 bases aligning to TRBD1. The CDR3 runs 14 residues. CDR1 MNHEY and CDR2 SVGAGI come from the germline V gene. Trimming cost V 5 bases and J 4 bases; bases outside gene matches: 6.

This sequence joins TRBV25-1 and TRBJ2-1; possibly TRBD2 for D (6 bases). CDR1 and CDR2 (germline): MGHDK, SYGVNS. The V end was cut by 2 bases, the J end by 16 bases, with 18 bases between. This CDR3 contains 13 residues. This CDR3 is CASSERLVGAPFF. DNA of the CDR3: TGTGCCAGCAGTGAAAGACTAGTCGGGGCGCCCTTCTTC.

The V and J genes are TRBV30 and TRBJ1-6; TRBD1 matches 9 bases. V lost 2 bases to trimming and J lost 10 bases; unmatched junction nucleotides: 15. The germline V gene encodes CDR1 GTSNPN and CDR2 SVGIG (reference sequence). The CDR3 sequence is 17 residues long. CDR3 bases: TGTGCCTGGAGTACCCGGGTGGGACAGGGTTTCTTCTCACCCCTCCACTTT. Protein product: CAWSTRVGQGFFSPLHF. Supplemented by reference TRBV30 and TRBJ1-6, the full variable domain reads SQTIHQWPATLVQPVGSPLSLECTVEGTSNPNLYWYRQAAGRGLQLLFYSVGIGQISSEVPQNLSASRPQDRQFILSSKKLLLSDSGFYLCAWSTRVGQGFFSPLHFGNGTRLTVT.

The rearrangement links TRBV19 to TRBJ2-2; possibly TRBD1 for D (6 bases). The germline gives CDR1 LNHDA, CDR2 SQIVND (reference sequence). V was trimmed by 7 bases and J by 0 bases, leaving 12 bases between them. This CDR3 has 15 amino acids. The CDR3 sequence: CASTPDSANTGELFF. The DNA for the CDR3 is TGTGCCAGTACCCCGGACAGTGCGAACACCGGGGAGCTGTTTTTT.

The chain carries TRBV11-3 and TRBJ2-1; 9 nucleotides agree with TRBD1. Per germline, CDR1 SGHNT and CDR2 YENEEA. This CDR3 region has 13 residues. The junction had 4 bases not matched to a gene; V was cut back by 4 bases and J by 9 bases. The CDR3 is CASSSTGGGEQFF. Written as DNA, the CDR3 is TGTGCCAGCAGCTCGACAGGGGGGGGTGAGCAGTTCTTC.

This chain links TRBV28 with TRBJ1-1; TRBD1 matches 7 bases. The CDR3 runs to 15 residues. V shed 5 bases, J shed 5 bases, and the junction held 11 bases outside the gene matches. Germline assignment: CDR1 MDHEN and CDR2 SYDVKM. The CDR3 protein is CASSQPPGQPTEAFF. CDR3 nucleotides: TGTGCCAGCAGTCAACCACCGGGACAGCCAACTGAAGCTTTCTTT.

V is TRBV29-1 and J is TRBJ2-1; TRBD2 agrees at 9 bases. The CDR3 runs 15 residues. From germline, CDR1 is SQVTM and CDR2 ANQGSEA. The V gene end was trimmed by 5 bases and the J gene end by 7 bases; junction bases not matched to a gene: 12. CDR3 amino acids: CSVRDLRTSANEQFF. The CDR3 region has the DNA TGCAGCGTTCGTGATTTACGGACTAGCGCAAATGAGCAGTTCTTC.

This chain connects TRBV6-6 to TRBJ1-2, with D possibly TRBD1 on 5 matching bases. The V and J ends lost 7 bases and 8 bases respectively, with 11 bases between them. CDR3 length: 11 amino acids. Germline CDR1 reads MNHNY; CDR2 reads SVGAGI (reference sequence). DNA for the CDR3: TGTGCCAGCATTCTAGGGGTCGGCTACACCTTC. Encoded protein: CASILGVGYTF.

The chain carries TRBV2 and TRBJ1-1; the D gene is possibly TRBD1 (6 bases). The germline CDR1 and CDR2 sequences are SNHLY and FYNNEI. Deletions cut 11 bases from V and 8 bases from J, with 21 bases between. The CDR3 runs to 13 residues. CDR3 amino acids: CASQGQGKEEAFF. The DNA of the CDR3 is TGTGCCTCCCAAGGGCAGGGGAAGGAGGAAGCTTTCTTT.

The chain combines TRBV6-1 with TRBJ2-7, with 7 bases lining up with TRBD1. V lost 6 bases, J lost 3 bases, and 5 bases stayed unmatched. The germline V gene encodes CDR1 MNHNS and CDR2 SASEGT. The CDR3 is made up of 13 amino acids. CDR3 DNA: TGTGCCAGCAGAAGGGACAGATTCTACGAGCAGTACTTC. Its protein product is CASRRDRFYEQYF.

This chain joins TRBV11-2 and TRBJ1-2, with 7 bases matching TRBD1. Looked up from germline, CDR1 is SGHAT and CDR2 is FQNNGV. After removal of 5 bases from V and 4 bases from J, the junction contained 10 bases not matched to a gene. CDR3 length: 15 amino acids. The CDR3 loop reads CASSPLRGQFYGYTF. For the CDR3, the DNA is TGTGCCAGCAGCCCTCTTAGGGGACAGTTCTATGGCTACACCTTC.

The CDR3: CASSQGQLQETQYF. DNA of the CDR3: TGCGCCAGCAGCCAGGGACAGCTTCAAGAGACCCAGTACTTC. The chain joins TRBV5-1 to TRBJ2-5, with 7 nucleotides matching TRBD1. CDR1 SGHRS and CDR2 YFSETQ come from the germline V gene. With 4 bases clipped from V and 2 bases from J, the junction kept 5 bases outside the gene matches. The CDR3 runs 14 residues. Together with reference TRBV5-1 and TRBJ2-5, the CDR3 gives the full variable domain: KAGVTQTPRYLIKTRGQQVTLSCSPISGHRSVSWYQQTPGQGLQFLFEYFSETQRNKGNFPGRFSGRQFSNSRSEMNVSTLELGDSALYLCASSQGQLQETQYFGPGTRLLVL.

The chain combines TRBV30 with TRBJ2-3; the match to TRBD2 covers 7 bases. Unmatched junction bases numbered 10, after V lost 6 bases and J lost 1 base. The CDR3 totals 15 residues. The germline V gene has CDR1 GTSNPN and CDR2 SVGIG (reference sequence). Here the CDR3 DNA reads TGTGCCTGCCCCCTCGGAAGCGGGGGCACAGATACGCAGTATTTT. It is translated as CACPLGSGGTDTQYF.

The V call is TRBV29-1, the J call TRBJ1-3; the match to TRBD1 covers 7 bases. The V gene's germline CDR1 is SQVTM and CDR2 ANQGSEA. V lost 6 bases, J lost 2 bases, and 4 bases stayed unmatched. The CDR3 runs to 13 residues. For the CDR3, the DNA is TGCAGCGTCCGACAGGGCCCTGGAAACACCATATATTTT. It encodes CSVRQGPGNTIYF.

The chain employs TRBV5-6 and TRBJ1-1; TRBD1 matches at 7 bases. The CDR3 has 15 amino acids. From germline, CDR1 is SGHDT and CDR2 YYEEEE. V lost 4 bases to trimming and J lost 3 bases; unmatched junction nucleotides: 9. This chain's CDR3 is CASSMSGQFDTEAFF. Written as DNA, the CDR3 is TGTGCCAGCAGCATGTCGGGACAGTTCGACACTGAAGCTTTCTTT.

V is TRBV27 and J is TRBJ2-3; 7 nucleotides align to TRBD2. This CDR3 is built from 14 residues. From germline, CDR1 is MNHEY and CDR2 SMNVEV (reference sequence). Germline trimming cut 5 bases from V and 3 bases from J; bases unmatched to any gene: 5. CDR3 nucleotide sequence: TGTGCCAGCAGTAGTCCCGGGGGGACAGATACGCAGTATTTT. It encodes CASSSPGGTDTQYF.

The chain recombines TRBV7-8 with TRBJ1-1, with 11 bases identical to TRBD1. CDR3 length equals 14 residues. Germline CDR1 reads SGHVS; CDR2 reads FQNEAQ. V shed 8 bases and J 4 bases; nucleotides not matched to a gene: 6. This CDR3 is CASSTGQGATEAFF. The CDR3 bases are TGTGCCAGCTCAACAGGACAGGGGGCCACTGAAGCTTTCTTT.

The V and J genes are TRBV6-1 and TRBJ2-4; no reliable D call. Germline CDR1 and CDR2: MNHNS and SASEGT. With 6 bases removed from V and 0 bases from J, the gap between germline ends came to 12 bases. This CDR3 comprises 15 residues. In DNA, the CDR3 is TGTGCCAGCAGCGGCAGGTCACTAGCCAAAAACATTCAGTACTTC. It encodes CASSGRSLAKNIQYF.

The gene calls are TRBV30 and TRBJ1-3; D gene unclear. The CDR3 is 16 residues long. The V end was cut by 1 base, the J end by 0 bases, with 13 bases between. Germline assignment: CDR1 GTSNPN and CDR2 SVGIG (reference sequence). In DNA, the CDR3 is TGTGCCTGGAGTGAAGTTCAACTTACCTCTGGAAACACCATATATTTT. Protein: CAWSEVQLTSGNTIYF.

The V call is TRBV5-6, the J call TRBJ2-7; TRBD2 matches 11 bases. This CDR3 contains 17 residues. CDR1 is SGHDT, CDR2 YYEEEE, per germline. J gave up 0 bases and V 4 bases, and 9 bases lay outside the gene matches. CDR3 coding DNA: TGTGCCAGCAGCGCTGGACTAGCGGGTTATAGCTCCTACGAGCAGTACTTC. Translation: CASSAGLAGYSSYEQYF.

The J gene is TRBJ1-2, the V gene TRBV28, with 12 positions matching TRBD1. CDR1 and CDR2 (germline): MDHEN, SYDVKM. The CDR3 is 14 residues long. Trimming cost V 5 bases and J 8 bases; bases outside gene matches: 6. CDR3 nucleotide sequence: TGTGCCAGCAGTCCGGGACAGGGGGCGAGAGGCTACACCTTC. Protein sequence: CASSPGQGARGYTF.

A word on this clone: One end of the junction varies from germline; a read error may be responsible. Written as DNA, the CDR3 is TGTGCCAGCAGCCTAGACAGGGTCACTGAAGCTTTCTTT. This sequence encodes CASSLDRVTEAFF. The genes are TRBV11-2 and TRBJ1-1, with 7 bases matching TRBD1. Looked up from germline, CDR1 is SGHAT and CDR2 is FQNNGV. The CDR3 loop spans 13 amino acids.

The V call is TRBV27, the J call TRBJ2-1, with D maybe TRBD1 (6 bases). CDR3 length equals 14 residues. Germline loops: CDR1 MNHEY, CDR2 SMNVEV (reference sequence). V lost 4 bases, J lost 3 bases, and 10 bases lay in between. As DNA, the CDR3 is TGTGCCAGCAGTTCGCGACAGGTCTACAATGAGCAGTTCTTC. Encoded protein: CASSSRQVYNEQFF.

The chain links TRBV9 to TRBJ2-6; D gene ambiguous. The CDR3 has 14 amino acids. The ends were cut back, 1 base at V and 2 bases at J, with 4 bases in the middle. Germline V gives CDR1 SGDLS, CDR2 YYNGEE. The CDR3 here is CASSVFTGANVLTF. The CDR3 DNA reads TGTGCCAGCAGCGTATTCACTGGGGCCAACGTCCTGACTTTC. Looking up the rest from reference TRBV9 and TRBJ2-6 gives the full variable domain: DSGVTQTPKHLITATGQRVTLRCSPRSGDLSVYWYQQSLDQGLQFLIQYYNGEERAKGNILERFSAQQFPDLHSELNLSSLELGDSALYFCASSVFTGANVLTFGAGSRLTVL.

The chain is built from TRBV10-2 and TRBJ1-1, with TRBD1 identical over 8 bases. Germline loops: CDR1 WSHSY, CDR2 SAAADI. The CDR3 contains 15 residues. Losses at the gene ends were 4 bases for V and 7 bases for J; bases not matched to a gene: 11. The CDR3 sequence is CASSVQDRVISEAFF. CDR3 nucleotide sequence: TGCGCCAGCAGTGTCCAGGACAGGGTAATAAGTGAAGCTTTCTTT.

This clone was counted at least ten times. The rearrangement joins TRBV7-2 to TRBJ2-7, with D hard to call. V was clipped by 6 bases and J by 1 base, with 13 bases between them. Germline-derived CDR1 and CDR2 are SGHTA and FQGNSA. There are 14 residues in the CDR3. For the CDR3, the DNA is TGTGCCAGCAGTTCCCCGGTGGTTTCCTACGAGCAGTACTTC. Encoded protein: CASSSPVVSYEQYF.

This chain joins TRBV6-1 and TRBJ2-1, with D possibly TRBD1 on 6 matching bases. Looked up from germline, CDR1 is MNHNS and CDR2 is SASEGT. This CDR3 has 15 amino acids. Trimming stripped 3 bases from V and 3 bases from J, with 12 bases between. In nucleotides, the CDR3 is TGTGCCAGCAGTGATTTGGGGGCTAGCTACAATGAGCAGTTCTTC. It specifies CASSDLGASYNEQFF.